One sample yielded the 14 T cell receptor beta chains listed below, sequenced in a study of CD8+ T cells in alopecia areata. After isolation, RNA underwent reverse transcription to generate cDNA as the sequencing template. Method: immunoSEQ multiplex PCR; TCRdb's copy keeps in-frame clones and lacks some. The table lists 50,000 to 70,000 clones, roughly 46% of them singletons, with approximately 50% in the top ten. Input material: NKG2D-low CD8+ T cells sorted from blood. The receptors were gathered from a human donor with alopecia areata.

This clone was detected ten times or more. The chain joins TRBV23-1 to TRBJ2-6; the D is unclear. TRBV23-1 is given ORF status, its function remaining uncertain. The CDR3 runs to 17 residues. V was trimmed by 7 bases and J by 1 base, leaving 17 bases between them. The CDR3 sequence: CASTTVESNSGANVLTF. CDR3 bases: TGCGCCAGCACCACAGTCGAGAGTAATTCTGGGGCCAACGTCCTGACTTTC.

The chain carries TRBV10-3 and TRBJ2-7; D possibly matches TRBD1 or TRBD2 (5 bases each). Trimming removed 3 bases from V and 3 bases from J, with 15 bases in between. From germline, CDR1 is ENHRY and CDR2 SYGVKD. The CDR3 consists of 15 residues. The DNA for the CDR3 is TGTGCCATCAGTGATCCCCGGGACGGCCACTACGAGCAGTACTTC. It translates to CAISDPRDGHYEQYF.

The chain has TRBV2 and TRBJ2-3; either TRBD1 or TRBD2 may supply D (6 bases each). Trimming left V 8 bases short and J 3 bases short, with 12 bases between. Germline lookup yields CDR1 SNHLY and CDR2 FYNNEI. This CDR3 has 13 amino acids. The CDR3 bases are TGTGCCAGCCCTGGGGGGCGGACAGATACGCAGTATTTT. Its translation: CASPGGRTDTQYF.

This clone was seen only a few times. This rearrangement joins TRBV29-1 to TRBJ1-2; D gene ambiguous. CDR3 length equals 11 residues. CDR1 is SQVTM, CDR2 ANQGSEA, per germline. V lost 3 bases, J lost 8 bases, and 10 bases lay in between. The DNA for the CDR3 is TGCAGCGTTGATGCGGGCTTCGGCTACACCTTC. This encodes CSVDAGFGYTF.

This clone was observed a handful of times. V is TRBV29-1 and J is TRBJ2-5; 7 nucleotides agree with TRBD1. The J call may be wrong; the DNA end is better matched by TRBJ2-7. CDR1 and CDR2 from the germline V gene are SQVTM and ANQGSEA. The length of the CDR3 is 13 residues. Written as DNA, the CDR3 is TGCAGCGTCGAGACAGGGAAGCCCTACGAGCAGTACTTC. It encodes CSVETGKPYEQYF.

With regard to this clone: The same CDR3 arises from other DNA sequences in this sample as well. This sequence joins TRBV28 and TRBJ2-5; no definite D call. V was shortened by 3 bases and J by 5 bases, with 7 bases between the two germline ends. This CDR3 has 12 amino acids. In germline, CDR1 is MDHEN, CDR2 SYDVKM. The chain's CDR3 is CASSFGRETQYF. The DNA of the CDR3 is TGTGCCAGCAGTTTTGGTAGGGAGACCCAGTACTTC.

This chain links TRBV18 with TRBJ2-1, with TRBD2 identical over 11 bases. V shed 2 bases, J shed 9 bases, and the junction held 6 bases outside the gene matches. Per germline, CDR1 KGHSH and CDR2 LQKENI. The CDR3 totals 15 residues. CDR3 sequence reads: CASSPSLAGEVEQFF. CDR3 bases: TGTGCCAGCTCACCATCACTAGCGGGAGAGGTTGAGCAGTTCTTC.

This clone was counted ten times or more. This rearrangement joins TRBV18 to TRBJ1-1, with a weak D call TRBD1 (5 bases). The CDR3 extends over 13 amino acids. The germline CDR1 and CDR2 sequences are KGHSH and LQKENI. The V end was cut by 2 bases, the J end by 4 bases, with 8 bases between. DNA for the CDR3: TGTGCCAGCTCACCAGATGGGGGCACTGAAGCTTTCTTT. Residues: CASSPDGGTEAFF.

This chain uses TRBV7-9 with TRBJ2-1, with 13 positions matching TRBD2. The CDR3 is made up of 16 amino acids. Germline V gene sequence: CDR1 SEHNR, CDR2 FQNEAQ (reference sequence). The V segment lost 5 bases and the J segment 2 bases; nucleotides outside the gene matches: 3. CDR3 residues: CASSQLAGGPYNEQFF. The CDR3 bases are TGTGCCAGCAGCCAACTAGCGGGGGGGCCCTACAATGAGCAGTTCTTC. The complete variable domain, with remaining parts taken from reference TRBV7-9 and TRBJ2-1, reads DTGVSQNPRHKITKRGQNVTFRCDPISEHNRLYWYRQTLGQGPEFLTYFQNEAQLEKSRLLSDRFSAERPKGSFSTLEIQRTEQGDSAMYLCASSQLAGGPYNEQFFGPGTRLTVL.

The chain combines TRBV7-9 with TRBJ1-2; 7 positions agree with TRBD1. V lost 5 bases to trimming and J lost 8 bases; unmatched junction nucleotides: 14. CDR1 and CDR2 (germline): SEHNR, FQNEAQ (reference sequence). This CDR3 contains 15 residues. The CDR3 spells CASSGRQGGEMGYTF. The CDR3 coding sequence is TGTGCCAGCAGCGGTCGACAGGGAGGGGAGATGGGCTACACCTTC.

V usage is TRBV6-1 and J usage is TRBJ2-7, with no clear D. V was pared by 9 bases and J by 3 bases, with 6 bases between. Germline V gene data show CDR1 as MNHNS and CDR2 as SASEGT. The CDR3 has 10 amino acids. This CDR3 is CASNNYEQYF. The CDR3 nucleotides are TGTGCCAGTAACAACTACGAGCAGTACTTC.

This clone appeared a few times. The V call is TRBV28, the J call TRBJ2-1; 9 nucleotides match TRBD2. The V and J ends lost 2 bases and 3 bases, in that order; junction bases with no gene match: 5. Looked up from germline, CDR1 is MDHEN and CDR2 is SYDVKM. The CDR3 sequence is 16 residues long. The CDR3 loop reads CASSLRGLALYNEQFF. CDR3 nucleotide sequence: TGTGCCAGCAGTTTAAGAGGACTAGCGCTCTACAATGAGCAGTTCTTC.

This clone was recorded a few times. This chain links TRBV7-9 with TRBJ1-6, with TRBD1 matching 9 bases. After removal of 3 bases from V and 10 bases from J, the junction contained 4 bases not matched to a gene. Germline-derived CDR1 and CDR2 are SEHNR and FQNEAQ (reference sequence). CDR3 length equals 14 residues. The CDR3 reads CASSLGQGGSPLHF. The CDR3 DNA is TGTGCCAGCAGCTTGGGACAGGGAGGGTCACCCCTCCACTTT.

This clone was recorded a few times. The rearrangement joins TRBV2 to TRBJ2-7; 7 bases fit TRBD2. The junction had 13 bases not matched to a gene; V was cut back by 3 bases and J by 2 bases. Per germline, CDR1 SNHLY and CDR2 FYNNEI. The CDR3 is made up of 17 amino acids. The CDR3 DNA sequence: TGTGCCAGCAGTGATTCCCCTGCGTACCGGGAGGCCTACGAGCAGTACTTC. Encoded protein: CASSDSPAYREAYEQYF.